This TCR beta chain appears in the sequencing data of a study of a mutant IDH1 vaccine in newly diagnosed glioma. About the research overall: Each patient was administered eight vaccinations, scheduled in weeks 1, 3, 5, 7, 11, 15, 19 and 23. Beforehand, treatment had been radiotherapy, temozolomide, or both; the majority received both. Beginning 4-6 weeks after radiotherapy alone, or with temozolomide cycles, vaccination took place.

Points from the study as a whole: Pseudoprogression appeared unlinked to shifts in leading peripheral T cell clonotypes.

Indicated time point: week 5, during vaccination. Every single dose of the vaccine, 300 ug of mutant IDH1 20-mer peptide, came with topical imiquimod. Comment on this clone: Its antigen remains unidentified.

Sequencing used immunoSEQ multiplex PCR; TCRdb keeps in-frame clones, though not all of them. Among around 32,000 clones listed, roughly 90% were seen once. The V and J ends lost 2 bases and 1 base, in that order; junction bases with no gene match: 5. The germline V gene has CDR1 SGHAT and CDR2 FQDESV (reference sequence). The CDR3 is made up of 15 amino acids. The sample here was peripheral blood mononuclear cells (PBMCs), taken from a glioma patient whose treatment included an IDH1 peptide vaccine. The source of this sequence is a middle-aged woman with glioma. Some clones in this sample may be carry-over from other donors' samples. The V and J genes are TRBV11-1 and TRBJ2-7, with TRBD1 matching over 7 bases. The CDR3 is CASSLSRGQSYEQYF. The CDR3 nucleotides are TGTGCCAGCAGCTTATCTAGGGGGCAGTCCTACGAGCAGTACTTC. The full variable domain, rest sourced from reference TRBV11-1 and TRBJ2-7, is EAEVAQSPRYKITEKSQAVAFWCDPISGHATLYWYRQILGQGPELLVQFQDESVVDDSQLPKDRFSAERLKGVDSTLKIQPAELGDSAMYLCASSLSRGQSYEQYFGPGTRLTVT.